Sequencing of this T cell receptor (beta chain) was carried out in a study of Ad26.COV2.S vaccination and SARS-CoV-2 variants. Germline CDR1 MNHNS, CDR2 SASEGT. The CDR3 is made up of 18 amino acids. The germline V and J ends were trimmed by 2 bases and 0 bases, with 19 bases remaining between them. To note about this clone: Its cognate antigen is unknown.

Treatment meaning: around 19 received Ad26.COV2.S at low or high dose, single or two shots; about 5 received placebo; per-sample allocation not given. Sample collection was performed on day 63 after the first vaccine or placebo injection. Whole-study results and caveats: People given the vaccine had a wider spike-specific TCR breadth than placebo recipients did.

Sequencing used immunoSEQ multiplex PCR; TCRdb keeps in-frame clones, though not all of them. The sample records 440,000 or so clones, 90% being singletons. The J gene is TRBJ1-2, the V gene TRBV6-1; no definite D call. The TCR was taken from a person between 18 and 60 years old who received the Ad26.COV2.S COVID-19 vaccine or a placebo. Sequencing used peripheral blood, obtained in a trial of Ad26.COV2.S vaccine versus placebo. The CDR3 protein is CASSEPRWWRVANYGYTF. The DNA of the CDR3 is TGTGCCAGCAGTGAACCGCGGTGGTGGCGGGTTGCTAACTATGGCTACACCTTC.